This entry is about one T cell receptor beta chain. The data were taken from a study of T cell changes during pregnancy in multiple sclerosis. Trimming shortened V by 9 bases and J by 0 bases, and 11 bases separated the two germline ends. CDR3 length equals 13 residues. Germline V gives CDR1 MDHEN, CDR2 SYDVKM. Using immunoSEQ multiplex PCR, the repertoire was profiled, and TCRdb retains in-frame clones only, with some absent. The sample contains around 100,000 clones, around 92% of which appear only once. The sequencing here drew on peripheral blood, taken after pregnancy. The clonotype was recovered from a female donor with multiple sclerosis, enrolled in a pregnancy study. The V call is TRBV28, the J call TRBJ2-5; TRBD2 is a possible D gene (6 bases). CDR3 sequence reads: CASSGYYQETQYF. CDR3 DNA: TGTGCCAGTAGCGGATATTACCAAGAGACCCAGTACTTC.